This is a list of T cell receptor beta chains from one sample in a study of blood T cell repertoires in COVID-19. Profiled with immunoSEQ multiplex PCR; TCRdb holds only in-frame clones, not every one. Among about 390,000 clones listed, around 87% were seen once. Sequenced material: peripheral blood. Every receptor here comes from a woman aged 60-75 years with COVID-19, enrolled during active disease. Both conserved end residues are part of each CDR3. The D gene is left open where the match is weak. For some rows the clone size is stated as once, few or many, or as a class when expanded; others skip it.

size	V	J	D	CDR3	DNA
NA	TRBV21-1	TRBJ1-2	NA	CASSKAGLNYGYTF	TGTGCCAGCAGCAAAGCGGGCCTTAACTATGGCTACACCTTC
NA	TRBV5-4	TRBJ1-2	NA	CASFGVGGYTF	TGTGCCAGCTTCGGGGTGGGTGGCTACACCTTC
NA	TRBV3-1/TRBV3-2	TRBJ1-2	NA	CASSQVQGLLFEGYTF	TGTGCCAGCAGCCAAGTTCAAGGACTCTTGTTCGAGGGCTACACCTTC
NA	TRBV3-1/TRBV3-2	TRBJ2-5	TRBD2	CASSLRVGGQETQYF	TGTGCCAGCAGCCTACGGGTGGGGGGGCAAGAGACCCAGTACTTC
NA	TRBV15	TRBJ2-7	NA	CATSGSESYEQYF	TGTGCCACCAGCGGTTCGGAGAGCTACGAGCAGTACTTC
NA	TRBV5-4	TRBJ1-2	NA	CASSLGGDGYTF	TGTGCCAGCAGCTTGGGAGGAGATGGCTACACCTTC
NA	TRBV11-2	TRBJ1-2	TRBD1	CASSSETGLYGYTF	TGTGCCAGCAGCTCGGAGACAGGGCTGTATGGCTACACCTTC
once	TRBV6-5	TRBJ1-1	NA	CASSPRRGPILEAFF	TGTGCCAGCAGCCCCAGGAGGGGCCCTATACTCGAAGCTTTCTTT
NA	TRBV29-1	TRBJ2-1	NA	CSGRRGSYNEQFF	TGCAGCGGTCGAAGGGGCTCCTACAATGAGCAGTTCTTC
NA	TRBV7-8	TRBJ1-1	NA	CASSPIGREAFF	TGTGCCAGCAGCCCTATCGGCAGGGAAGCTTTCTTT
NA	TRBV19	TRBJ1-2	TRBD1	CASSLPRGRGREDYTF	TGTGCCAGTAGTCTACCTCGGGGCAGGGGGCGTGAGGACTACACCTTC
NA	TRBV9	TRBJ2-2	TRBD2	CASSLGLAGITGELFF	TGTGCCAGCAGCTTGGGACTAGCGGGCATCACCGGGGAGCTGTTTTTT
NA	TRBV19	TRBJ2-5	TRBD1	CASSRTGKQETQYF	TGTGCCAGTAGTAGGACAGGGAAACAAGAGACCCAGTACTTC
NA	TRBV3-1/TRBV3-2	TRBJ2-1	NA	CASSRTGHTYSYNEQFF	TGTGCCAGCAGCCGAACAGGACACACCTACTCCTACAATGAGCAGTTCTTC
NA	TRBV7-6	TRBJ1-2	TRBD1	CASSQDGTGVYGYTF	TGTGCCAGCAGCCAGGACGGGACAGGGGTTTATGGCTACACCTTC
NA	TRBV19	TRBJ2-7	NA	CASRRGSSDYEQYF	TGTGCCAGCAGGAGAGGGAGTAGTGACTACGAGCAGTACTTC
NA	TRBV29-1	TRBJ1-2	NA	CSVEVIGAGKLPNYGYTF	TGCAGCGTTGAAGTAATCGGCGCGGGGAAGCTGCCTAACTATGGCTACACCTTC
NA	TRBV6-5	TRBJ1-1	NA	CASSYPKGGLNTEAFF	TGTGCCAGCAGTTACCCTAAGGGAGGCTTGAACACTGAAGCTTTCTTT